What follows is one T cell receptor beta chain and its context. The antigen is undetermined. In the naive CD8 group, cells lacked CD45RO and were positively selected for CCR7, so terminally differentiated effector memory CD45RA+ cells were left out. Every one of the donors was a Caucasian adult that lived in Nashville, Tennessee. The CDR3 has 14 amino acids. Looked up from germline, CDR1 is SQVTM and CDR2 is ANQGSEA. Trimming shortened V by 5 bases and J by 0 bases, and 11 bases separated the two germline ends. Sequencing was performed with immunoSEQ multiplex PCR; in TCRdb, only in-frame clones are kept and a portion is missing. Among about 2.2 million clones, 80% to 95% were seen once, and the ten largest hold approximately 1.6%. These data belong to a study of shared clonotypes between healthy human individuals. General study findings and limits: In a few donors, about 5% of naive CD4 clonotypes appeared in common.

What was sequenced was naive CD8+ T cells from PBMCs. The sequence derives from a man between 18 and 35 years old in good health. Some clones in this sample may be carry-over from other donors' samples. The V and J genes are TRBV29-1 and TRBJ1-3; D not certain. The CDR3 DNA is TGCAGCGTTCTCCCTCTCGGCTCTGGAAACACCATATATTTT. Translated: CSVLPLGSGNTIYF.